The present TCR beta chain was sequenced within a study of metastatic and nonmetastatic thyroid tumors. Turning to the study itself: Repertoires of blood and of tissue (tumor or nodule) from malignant and benign thyroid patients were compared. Whole-study results and caveats: It was reported that TCR beta diversity was significantly higher in malignant thyroid tumors than benign nodules, in blood and tumor.

In the authors' workflow: The study's classifier, a distant-metastasis tool for papillary thyroid cancer, was built using CDR3 differences across clinicopathological groups. TCRdb recomputed clones from the PCR reads via MiXCR. These V and J calls derive from TCRdb rather than the authors' analysis. The sample lists 25,000 to 30,000 clones, 15% seen once, with around 14% in the top ten. This CDR3 is 14 amino acids long. In germline, CDR1 is SGHTA, CDR2 FQGNSA. V lost 4 bases and J lost 5; bases outside the gene matches: 7. Treatment of any kind had been given to no patient before thyroid surgery. This clone has at least ten counts. Its matching antigen is unknown.

This chain joins TRBV7-2 and TRBJ2-7; 8 nucleotides match TRBD1. Sequencing was performed on blood. The receptor's source is a male donor with papillary thyroid cancer or a benign thyroid nodule (not recorded which). Some clones in this sample may be carry-over from other donors' samples. CDR3 DNA sequence: TGTGCCAGCAGCTCTACAGGGGGGAGTCACGAGCAGTACTTC. Its protein is CASSSTGGSHEQYF. Based on the CDR3 plus reference TRBV7-2 and TRBJ2-7, the full variable domain is GAGVSQSPSNKVTEKGKDVELRCDPISGHTALYWYRQSLGQGLEFLIYFQGNSAPDKSGLPSDRFSAERTGGSVSTLTIQRTQQEDSAVYLCASSSTGGSHEQYFGPGTRLTVT.